The source of this T cell receptor beta chain is a study of blood T cell repertoires in COVID-19. Background on the study: PBMCs, B-cell-depleted T cells, or T cells provided the cDNA or gDNA that made up the material.

Germline-derived CDR1 and CDR2 are MNHEY and SMNVEV (reference sequence). There are 16 residues in the CDR3. Germline trimming cut 5 bases from V and 3 bases from J; bases unmatched to any gene: 7. How the authors handled the data: Scientists estimated how many nucleated cells there were by amplifying reference gene primers. The data were produced by immunoSEQ multiplex PCR, yet TCRdb's version contains in-frame clones alone and is incomplete. V, J and clone size are those of that table, while D and trimming were read from the DNA. The data show around 200,000 clones, around 80% seen once. The gene calls are TRBV27 and TRBJ2-1, with TRBD2 matching 10 bases. The sequencing sample was made of peripheral blood. The sequence derives from a man under 40 with active or convalescent COVID-19. The CDR3 region is CASSLRPSGSYNEQFF. CDR3 in DNA: TGTGCCAGCAGTCTGCGACCTAGCGGGAGCTACAATGAGCAGTTCTTC.